Listed here are 17 T cell receptor beta chains from one sample, sequenced in a study of OX40 agonist ivuxolimab in advanced cancers. The table came from immunoSEQ multiplex PCR; TCRdb's copy has only in-frame clones and leaves some out. The sample records 50,000 or so clones, 75% to 85% being singletons. The sample in question was CD4+ or CD8+ T cells sorted from blood, obtained in a trial of the OX40 agonist ivuxolimab. All receptors come from an adult with an advanced solid tumor such as melanoma, head and neck, liver or kidney cancer.

This chain joins TRBV30 and TRBJ1-4, with a weak D call TRBD1 (6 bases). CDR1 is GTSNPN and CDR2 is SVGIG in the germline V gene (reference sequence). The V end was cut by 3 bases, the J end by 2 bases, with 13 bases between. The CDR3 spans 15 residues. Here the CDR3 DNA reads TGTGCCTGGAGCGTATTTAGGGGGACTAATGAAAAACTGTTTTTT. Translated: CAWSVFRGTNEKLFF. The full variable domain, in which reference TRBV30 and TRBJ1-4 provide the parts outside the CDR3, is SQTIHQWPATLVQPVGSPLSLECTVEGTSNPNLYWYRQAAGRGLQLLFYSVGIGQISSEVPQNLSASRPQDRQFILSSKKLLLSDSGFYLCAWSVFRGTNEKLFFGSGTQLSVL.

V gene TRBV25-1 combines with J gene TRBJ2-2; 13 bases are a match to TRBD2. Trimming took 6 bases from V and 4 from J; bases not matched to a gene: 8. Germline CDR1 MGHDK, CDR2 SYGVNS. The CDR3 has 17 amino acids. This CDR3 is CASSPTSGRAGTGELFF. In DNA form, the CDR3 reads TGTGCCAGCAGCCCAACTAGCGGGAGGGCCGGCACCGGGGAGCTGTTTTTT.

The genes are TRBV5-3 and TRBJ1-1; D is undetermined. TRBV5-3 is known as an ORF, though its function is uncertain. This CDR3 has 11 residues. Between the trimmed V and J ends, which lost 2 bases and 9 bases, there was a span of 8 bases. CDR3 sequence reads: CARSFAEKAFF. DNA of the CDR3: TGTGCCAGAAGCTTTGCGGAGAAAGCTTTCTTT.

The rearrangement uses TRBV6-5 and TRBJ2-3; tentative D call: TRBD2 (6 bases). The ends were cut back, 2 bases at V and 4 bases at J, with 10 bases in the middle. Germline lookup yields CDR1 MNHEY and CDR2 SVGAGI. The CDR3 covers 14 residues. CDR3 residues: CASSYPGVPDTQYF. The CDR3 DNA reads TGTGCCAGCAGTTACCCGGGGGTCCCAGATACGCAGTATTTT.

The rearrangement links TRBV28 to TRBJ1-1; D may be TRBD1 (6 bases). The CDR3 runs 14 residues. Trimming cost V 8 bases and J 5 bases, with 18 bases left between them. Looked up from germline, CDR1 is MDHEN and CDR2 is SYDVKM. CDR3 in amino acids: CASFPGGRRTEAFF. The CDR3 DNA follows: TGTGCCAGCTTCCCTGGGGGCAGGAGGACTGAAGCTTTCTTT.

This clone was picked up a small number of times. The chain has TRBV19 and TRBJ1-3, with D maybe TRBD1 (5 bases). V was cut by 5 bases and J by 0 bases, with 17 bases left in between. The CDR3 has 17 residues. The V gene's germline CDR1 is LNHDA and CDR2 SQIVND (reference sequence). CDR3 amino acids: CASSHERTTLSGNTIYF. CDR3 sequence (DNA): TGTGCCAGTAGTCACGAAAGGACAACTCTCTCTGGAAACACCATATATTTT.

The chain carries TRBV4-3 and TRBJ1-1; D gene ambiguous. Trimming cost V 4 bases and J 3 bases, with 9 bases left between them. The CDR3 totals 13 residues. Germline CDR1 is LGHNA and CDR2 is YSLEER. The CDR3: CASSRLAYTEAFF. In nucleotides, the CDR3 is TGCGCCAGCAGCCGGTTGGCGTACACTGAAGCTTTCTTT.

On this clone: One junction end disagrees with the germline gene, perhaps due to a read error. The chain couples TRBV11-2 to TRBJ2-7; no firm D call. The CDR3 covers 13 residues. Per germline, CDR1 SGHAT and CDR2 FQNNGV. In DNA form, the CDR3 reads TGTGTCAGCAGCTTAGATCTACCTAACGAGCAGTACTTC. This sequence encodes CVSSLDLPNEQYF.

The sample holds one count of this clone. The chain is built from TRBV6-1 and TRBJ1-5; no clear D gene. With 3 bases removed from V and 7 bases from J, the gap between germline ends came to 7 bases. Germline V CDR1 and CDR2: MNHNS, SASEGT. This CDR3 contains 12 residues. CDR3 sequence (DNA): TGTGCCAGCAGTGATTCTCGGCAGCCCCAGCATTTT. Translated, it gives CASSDSRQPQHF.

The chain combines TRBV19 with TRBJ2-7; TRBD1 is a possible D gene (5 bases). This CDR3 spans 12 amino acids. The germline V gene has CDR1 LNHDA and CDR2 SQIVND (reference sequence). Deletions cut 1 base from V and 8 bases from J, with 9 bases between. The CDR3 bases are TGTGCCAGTAGTATAGGGCCAGGGCAGCAGTACTTC. This codes for CASSIGPGQQYF.

The chain uses TRBV9 and TRBJ1-4; no firm D call. Germline lookup yields CDR1 SGDLS and CDR2 YYNGEE. V was clipped by 3 bases and J by 7 bases, with 16 bases between them. CDR3 length: 15 amino acids. The CDR3 DNA is TGTGCCAGCAGCGCCCAATCGAAGTGGGGTGAAAAACTGTTTTTT. It specifies CASSAQSKWGEKLFF.

The genes are TRBV5-1 and TRBJ2-2; D might be TRBD2 (6 bases). CDR1 is SGHRS and CDR2 is YFSETQ in the germline V gene. The CDR3 covers 14 residues. The V end was cut by 2 bases, the J end by 4 bases, with 9 bases between. CDR3 DNA sequence: TGCGCCAGCAGCTTAAGGGACTTCACCGGGGAGCTGTTTTTT. Encoded protein: CASSLRDFTGELFF.

Worth noting for this clone: Distinct nucleotide sequences in the sample also encode this CDR3. For the CDR3, the DNA is TGCGCCAGCAGTTCAGGGCAGGAGCAGTTCTTC. Protein sequence: CASSSGQEQFF. The chain couples TRBV10-2 to TRBJ2-1, with a tentative D call TRBD1 (5 bases). V lost 5 bases, J lost 10 bases, and 9 bases lay in between. From germline, CDR1 is WSHSY and CDR2 SAAADI. This CDR3 contains 11 residues.

This sequence joins TRBV15 and TRBJ2-1; 9 nucleotides line up with TRBD2. Germline values: CDR1 LNHNV, CDR2 YYDKDF (reference sequence). The CDR3 totals 15 residues. The junction had 7 bases not matched to a gene; V was cut back by 8 bases and J by 2 bases. The CDR3 protein is CATSKAGGAYNEQFF. For the CDR3, the DNA is TGTGCCACCTCGAAAGCGGGGGGTGCCTACAATGAGCAGTTCTTC.

The CDR3 nucleotides read TGCGCCAGCAGCTTGGAGGGACAGGGGGGAAGCTATGGCTACACCTTC. Protein: CASSLEGQGGSYGYTF. V and J are TRBV5-1 and TRBJ1-2; 11 bases fit TRBD1. V lost 0 bases to trimming and J lost 4 bases; unmatched junction nucleotides: 5. Germline V lookup: CDR1 SGHRS, CDR2 YFSETQ. The CDR3 contains 16 residues. Variable domain in full (rest from reference TRBV5-1 and TRBJ1-2): KAGVTQTPRYLIKTRGQQVTLSCSPISGHRSVSWYQQTPGQGLQFLFEYFSETQRNKGNFPGRFSGRQFSNSRSEMNVSTLELGDSALYLCASSLEGQGGSYGYTFGSGTRLTVV.

The gene calls are TRBV11-1 and TRBJ2-1, with 7 bases fitting TRBD2. CDR1 SGHAT and CDR2 FQDESV come from the germline V gene (reference sequence). The CDR3 length is 17 residues. J lost 7 bases, V lost 4 bases, and 16 bases had no gene match. As DNA, the CDR3 is TGTGCCAGCAGCTCCCCTGTGGGCGGGTCGGGAGGAAATGAGCAGTTCTTC. It translates to CASSSPVGGSGGNEQFF.

This clone was seen a handful of times. The CDR3 DNA follows: TGTGCCAGCAGTGAAGACCGGGGACGGGCCGCTGAAGCTTTCTTT. Its protein is CASSEDRGRAAEAFF. This chain uses TRBV2 with TRBJ1-1, with a possible D match to TRBD1 (5 bases). Trimming removed 1 base at V and 6 bases at J, with 15 bases between. Germline lookup yields CDR1 SNHLY and CDR2 FYNNEI. This CDR3 comprises 15 residues. Using reference TRBV2 and TRBJ1-1 for the parts outside the CDR3, the full variable domain is EPEVTQTPSHQVTQMGQEVILRCVPISNHLYFYWYRQILGQKVEFLVSFYNNEISEKSEIFDDQFSVERPDGSNFTLKIRSTKLEDSAMYFCASSEDRGRAAEAFFGQGTRLTVV.